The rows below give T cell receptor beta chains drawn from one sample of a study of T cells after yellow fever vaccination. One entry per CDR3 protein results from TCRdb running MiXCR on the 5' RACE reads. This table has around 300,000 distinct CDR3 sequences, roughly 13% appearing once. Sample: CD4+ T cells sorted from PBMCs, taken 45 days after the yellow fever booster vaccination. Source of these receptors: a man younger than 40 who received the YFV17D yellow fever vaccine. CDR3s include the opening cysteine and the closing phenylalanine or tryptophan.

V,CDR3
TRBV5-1,CASSLQGAPTDTQYF
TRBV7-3,CASSSKLTAGANVLTF
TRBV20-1,CSARGLGRGTEAFF
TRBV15,CATRETSNQPQHF
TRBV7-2,CASSWTGYNEQFF
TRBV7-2,CASSASPSGSPNGQFF
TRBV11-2,CASSPWETQYF
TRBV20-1,CSARMKWNYGYTF
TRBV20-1,CSARPSRAGTDTQYF
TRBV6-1,CASRTGGSPEQYF
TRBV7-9,CASSLLAGANTGELFF
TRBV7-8,CAISSSRRNGGTDTQYF
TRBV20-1,CSASLPGTSGRTKFF
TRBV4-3,CASSRGTSGSARYNEQFF
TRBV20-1,CSARVPGIYTF